A single sample gave rise to the 28 T cell receptor beta chains below, sequenced in a study of T cell responses to AZD1222 COVID-19 vaccine. Sequencing used immunoSEQ multiplex PCR; TCRdb keeps in-frame clones, though not all of them. The sample lists 90,000 to 120,000 clones; roughly 90% were seen once. Sequencing used peripheral blood, obtained on day 0 of AZD1222 vaccination. The receptor source for this set is an adult in good health.

This sequence joins TRBV2 and TRBJ1-5; perhaps TRBD1 as D (5 bases). The CDR3 has 16 amino acids. The V end was cut by 6 bases, the J end by 3 bases, with 18 bases between. In germline, CDR1 is SNHLY, CDR2 FYNNEI. DNA for the CDR3: TGTGCCAGCAGGGGCGGAGACAGCAGCCCCAATCAGCCCCAGCATTTT. Residues: CASRGGDSSPNQPQHF.

J is TRBJ2-3 and V is TRBV6-5; D is possibly TRBD2 (6 bases). V was clipped by 6 bases and J by 5 bases, with 18 bases between them. The germline V gene has CDR1 MNHEY and CDR2 SVGAGI. The CDR3 runs 15 residues. The CDR3 DNA follows: TGTGCCAGCAGCCCGGGACTCTGGGGCGGAGATACGCAGTATTTT. This sequence encodes CASSPGLWGGDTQYF.

V gene TRBV10-3 combines with J gene TRBJ1-1, with TRBD1 matching over 8 bases. There are 16 residues in the CDR3. After removal of 5 bases from V and 7 bases from J, the junction contained 15 bases not matched to a gene. CDR1 and CDR2 (germline): ENHRY, SYGVKD. In nucleotides, the CDR3 is TGTGCCATCAGTCGACAGGGGAATTCGTTTCGGGATGAAGCTTTCTTT. It yields the protein CAISRQGNSFRDEAFF.

A note on this clone: At one end, the junction sequence differs from germline, possibly due to a read error. J is TRBJ1-6 and V is TRBV6-1; D uncertain. The CDR3 sequence is 16 residues long. Looked up from germline, CDR1 is MNHNS and CDR2 is SASEGT. The CDR3 reads CASTEWWRSLNSPLHF. In DNA, the CDR3 is TGTGCCAGCACTGAATGGTGGCGGTCCCTGAATTCACCCCTCCACTTT.

V gene TRBV11-2 combines with J gene TRBJ1-6; D call uncertain. Per the germline V gene, CDR1 is SGHAT and CDR2 is FQNNGV. V lost 4 bases to trimming and J lost 0 bases, with 7 bases between them. This CDR3 has 15 residues. The CDR3 nucleotides read TGTGCCAGCAGCTCAGCGAGCTCCTATAATTCACCCCTCCACTTT. This sequence encodes CASSSASSYNSPLHF.

This clone was picked up a small number of times. The genes are TRBV3-1 (or the pseudogene TRBV3-2) and TRBJ2-7; the D is unclear. Germline values: CDR1 LGHDT, CDR2 YNNKEL (reference sequence). Trimming removed 0 bases from V and 1 base from J, with 7 bases in between. The CDR3 is 14 residues long. The CDR3 is CASSQDARSYEQYF. CDR3 DNA: TGTGCCAGCAGCCAAGACGCCAGATCCTACGAGCAGTACTTC.

The chain uses TRBV9 and TRBJ2-5; no firm D call. The CDR3 length is 13 residues. V dropped 0 bases and J dropped 2 bases, with 5 bases sitting between them. Germline V CDR1 and CDR2: SGDLS, YYNGEE. CDR3 in amino acids: CASSVVGQETQYF. CDR3 nucleotide sequence: TGTGCCAGCAGCGTAGTTGGACAAGAGACCCAGTACTTC.

The J gene is TRBJ2-1, the V gene TRBV5-4; D may be TRBD1 or TRBD2 (5 bases each). The germline V gene encodes CDR1 SGHNT and CDR2 YYREEE (reference sequence). Trimming removed 4 bases at V and 10 bases at J, with 18 bases between. CDR3 length equals 14 residues. The CDR3 nucleotides are TGTGCCAGCAGCCGAGCTAGCCGGGGCGAAGAGCAGTTCTTC. Its translation: CASSRASRGEEQFF.

The J gene is TRBJ2-3, the V gene TRBV29-1, with D perhaps TRBD2 (5 bases). Per the germline V gene, CDR1 is SQVTM and CDR2 is ANQGSEA. The CDR3 loop spans 10 amino acids. The V end was cut by 6 bases, the J end by 7 bases, with 8 bases between. CDR3 DNA sequence: TGCAGCGTACTAGTCTATACGCAGTATTTT. The encoded protein is CSVLVYTQYF.

The chain links TRBV18 to TRBJ1-4; D gene ambiguous. V gave up 3 bases and J gave up 8 bases, with 13 bases separating them. CDR1 and CDR2 (germline): KGHSH, LQKENI. The CDR3 runs 14 residues. The CDR3 bases are TGTGCCAGCTCACCCTTCGAGGGCGAAGAAAAACTGTTTTTT. The encoded protein is CASSPFEGEEKLFF.

This chain connects TRBV11-3 to TRBJ2-7, with TRBD1 matching over 11 bases. The CDR3 sequence is 13 residues long. Germline CDR1 SGHNT, CDR2 YENEEA. V lost 6 bases to trimming and J lost 9 bases; unmatched junction nucleotides: 7. DNA for the CDR3: TGTGCCAGCAGAGGGGGACAGGGGGAAGTGCAGTACTTC. Translated: CASRGGQGEVQYF.

For the CDR3, the DNA is TGTGCCTGGAGTTTGACAGGGGGCGAGCAGTACTTC. Translation: CAWSLTGGEQYF. V and J are TRBV30 and TRBJ2-7; 9 bases map to TRBD1. CDR3 length: 12 amino acids. The germline V gene has CDR1 GTSNPN and CDR2 SVGIG (reference sequence). The V and J ends lost 2 bases and 6 bases, in that order; junction bases with no gene match: 2.

This CDR3 is CASSFSDPSSGNTIYF. The CDR3 DNA reads as TGTGCCAGCTCCTTCTCGGACCCAAGCTCTGGAAACACCATATATTTT. The genes are TRBV18 and TRBJ1-3; D gene uncertain. From germline, CDR1 is KGHSH and CDR2 LQKENI. The CDR3 is 16 amino acids. Trimming left V 6 bases short and J 0 bases short, with 15 bases between. Using reference TRBV18 and TRBJ1-3 for the parts outside the CDR3, the full variable domain is NAGVMQNPRHLVRRRGQEARLRCSPMKGHSHVYWYRQLPEEGLKFMVYLQKENIIDESGMPKERFSAEFPKEGPSILRIQQVVRGDSAAYFCASSFSDPSSGNTIYFGEGSWLTVV.

Worth noting for this clone: Other DNA sequences of this sample code for an identical CDR3. V usage is TRBV11-2 and J usage is TRBJ1-4; 8 bases align to TRBD1. The CDR3 has 14 amino acids. The V and J ends lost 5 bases and 5 bases, in that order; junction bases with no gene match: 4. The germline gives CDR1 SGHAT, CDR2 FQNNGV. The CDR3: CASSLGQGNEKLFF. CDR3 nucleotides: TGTGCCAGCAGCCTCGGACAGGGAAATGAAAAACTGTTTTTT.

CDR3 nucleotides: TGTGCCAGCAGCTCGACAAGGGGCGATGAAAAACTGTTTTTT. Protein product: CASSSTRGDEKLFF. This sequence joins TRBV5-6 and TRBJ1-4; tentative D call: TRBD1 (5 bases). The germline V and J ends were trimmed by 3 bases and 6 bases, with 12 bases remaining between them. CDR1 and CDR2 from the germline V gene are SGHDT and YYEEEE. The CDR3 is 14 amino acids.

The gene calls are TRBV6-5 and TRBJ1-1; the D is unclear. From germline, CDR1 is MNHEY and CDR2 SVGAGI. This CDR3 comprises 14 residues. The V end lost 5 bases, the J end lost 4 bases, and 14 bases lay between the germline ends. The CDR3 is CASSPIRSGTEAFF. The DNA for the CDR3 is TGTGCCAGCAGTCCGATAAGGTCAGGCACTGAAGCTTTCTTT.

In its sample, this clone was seen once. The V gene is TRBV27, the J gene TRBJ1-2; D ambiguous. V was trimmed by 5 bases and J by 6 bases, leaving 13 bases between them. Per germline, CDR1 MNHEY and CDR2 SMNVEV (reference sequence). CDR3 length: 13 amino acids. CDR3 in DNA: TGTGCCAGCAGTCCAACATGGTTAGATGGCTACACCTTC. Amino acids: CASSPTWLDGYTF.

This clone was counted only a few times. This chain connects TRBV5-1 to TRBJ1-2; 9 nucleotides align to TRBD1. Per the germline V gene, CDR1 is SGHRS and CDR2 is YFSETQ. The CDR3 is 14 amino acids. The V segment lost 3 bases and the J segment 3 bases; nucleotides outside the gene matches: 3. The chain's CDR3 is CASSSGDRDYGYTF. CDR3 nucleotides: TGCGCCAGCAGCTCGGGGGACAGGGACTATGGCTACACCTTC.

This chain connects TRBV2 to TRBJ1-5; D is uncertain. V was pared by 5 bases and J by 6 bases, with 11 bases between. Germline values: CDR1 SNHLY, CDR2 FYNNEI. The CDR3 sequence is 13 residues long. CDR3 coding DNA: TGTGCCAGCAGTCCATCTATAAGTCAGCCCCAGCATTTT. Its protein is CASSPSISQPQHF. The full variable domain, completed using reference TRBV2 and TRBJ1-5, is EPEVTQTPSHQVTQMGQEVILRCVPISNHLYFYWYRQILGQKVEFLVSFYNNEISEKSEIFDDQFSVERPDGSNFTLKIRSTKLEDSAMYFCASSPSISQPQHFGDGTRLSIL.

The sample holds a few counts of this clone. The chain is built from TRBV4-3 and TRBJ2-7, with 7 bases aligning to TRBD1. V lost 0 bases to trimming and J lost 0 bases; unmatched junction nucleotides: 5. This CDR3 contains 16 residues. Germline V gene data show CDR1 as LGHNA and CDR2 as YSLEER. CDR3 coding DNA: TGCGCCAGCAGCCAAGATTACAGGGGCGGCTCCTACGAGCAGTACTTC. This codes for CASSQDYRGGSYEQYF.

V is TRBV4-2 and J is TRBJ1-6, with a tentative D call TRBD1 (5 bases). Germline-derived CDR1 and CDR2 are LGHNA and YNFKEQ. The CDR3 has 15 residues. V lost 1 base and J 4 bases, leaving 8 bases between the germline ends. CDR3 in DNA: TGTGCCAGCAGCCAAGGCACAGGTTATAATTCACCCCTCCACTTT. This encodes CASSQGTGYNSPLHF.

V is TRBV3-1 (or the pseudogene TRBV3-2) and J is TRBJ1-5; D unresolved. Per germline, CDR1 LGHDT and CDR2 YNNKEL (reference sequence). The CDR3 sequence is 15 residues long. V lost 0 bases and J lost 6, with 12 bases in between. Written as DNA, the CDR3 is TGTGCCAGCAGCCAAGATCGGAGGGAGGGTCAGCCCCAGCATTTT. This sequence encodes CASSQDRREGQPQHF.

The CDR3 is CASSIGGLANEQFF. The DNA for the CDR3 is TGTGCCAGTAGTATCGGGGGACTAGCGAATGAGCAGTTCTTC. This chain uses TRBV19 with TRBJ2-1, with TRBD2 identical over 10 bases. The junction had 3 bases not matched to a gene; V was cut back by 3 bases and J by 7 bases. The length of the CDR3 is 14 residues. From germline, CDR1 is LNHDA and CDR2 SQIVND (reference sequence).

V is TRBV28 and J is TRBJ2-5, with D maybe TRBD1 (5 bases). CDR3 size: 11 residues. Germline CDR1 and CDR2: MDHEN and SYDVKM. Trimming shortened V by 3 bases and J by 7 bases, and 6 bases separated the two germline ends. DNA of the CDR3: TGTGCCAGCAGTTTGCAGGGGACCCAGTACTTC. This gives the protein CASSLQGTQYF.

This clone was seen a single time. This chain uses TRBV6-6 with TRBJ2-1, with D possibly being TRBD1 (5 bases). Germline V gene data show CDR1 as MNHNY and CDR2 as SVGAGI (reference sequence). The CDR3 loop spans 11 amino acids. The germline V and J ends were trimmed by 8 bases and 15 bases, with 17 bases remaining between them. The CDR3 sequence: CASQPRPGLFF. The CDR3 nucleotides read TGTGCCAGCCAGCCCCGGCCAGGGTTGTTCTTC.

The V call is TRBV11-3, the J call TRBJ2-1; TRBD2 is a possible D gene (7 bases). CDR1 is SGHNT, CDR2 YENEEA, per germline. The V and J ends lost 6 bases and 6 bases respectively, with 15 bases between them. CDR3 length equals 14 residues. The CDR3 DNA follows: TGTGCCAGCAGTGTAAGGGGGGGCCGCAATGAGCAGTTCTTC. Protein: CASSVRGGRNEQFF.

This clone was counted a single time. The J gene is TRBJ2-7, the V gene TRBV6-5, with 7 bases identical to TRBD2. Germline V CDR1 and CDR2: MNHEY, SVGAGI. V shed 6 bases, J shed 5 bases, and the junction held 7 bases outside the gene matches. CDR3 length: 13 amino acids. CDR3 residues: CASREGLTDEQYF. CDR3 nucleotides: TGTGCCAGCAGGGAGGGACTAACCGACGAGCAGTACTTC.

This clone was observed a handful of times. The CDR3 region has the DNA TGTGCCAGCAGCTGGACTAGCGGAAAAAACATTCAGTACTTC. Its translation: CASSWTSGKNIQYF. The chain couples TRBV7-2 to TRBJ2-4; 10 bases fit TRBD2. CDR1 and CDR2 from the germline V gene are SGHTA and FQGNSA. The length of the CDR3 is 14 residues. The junction had 1 base not matched to a gene; V was cut back by 4 bases and J by 4 bases.